The rows below give T cell receptor beta chains drawn from one sample of a study of shared clonotypes between healthy human individuals. Measured with immunoSEQ multiplex PCR; TCRdb has only the in-frame clones, and not every one. The data show 2,100,000 or so clones, approximately 96% seen once. What was sequenced was naive CD4+ T cells sorted from blood. These receptors were taken from a man aged 18 to 35 in good health. Each CDR3 is given with its conserved first and last residue. The D gene is left open where the match is weak. Not all rows give a size; the values are once, few, many and, for expanded clones, a class.

clone_size	v_call	d_call	j_call	cdr3_nt	cdr3_aa
once	TRBV6-5	-	TRBJ1-1	TGTGCCATCAGTCGGGGTCTGTCGGACACTGAAGCTTTCTTT	CAISRGLSDTEAFF
-	TRBV30	-	TRBJ1-3	TGTGCCTGGAGTGTAACGGCATCTGGAAACACCATATATTTT	CAWSVTASGNTIYF
-	TRBV7-9	-	TRBJ2-7	TGTGCCAGGCTACGAGACCCCTCCTACGAGCAGTACTTC	CARLRDPSYEQYF
-	TRBV25-1	-	TRBJ2-7	TGTGCCAGCAGACAGGTAGGAGAGCAGTACTTC	CASRQVGEQYF
-	TRBV6-5	-	TRBJ2-3	TGTGCCAGCTCGGAGTTTTCAGATACGCAGTATTTT	CASSEFSDTQYF
-	TRBV5-1	-	TRBJ2-6	TGCGCCAGCAGCTTGGAGGGAACAGGGGCCAACGTCCTGACTTTC	CASSLEGTGANVLTF
-	TRBV7-2	-	TRBJ2-7	TGTGCCAGCAGCCTTCGGGGTTACGAGCAGTACTTC	CASSLRGYEQYF
-	TRBV6-6	-	TRBJ2-2	TGTGCCAGCAGCAAGGACAGTACGAACACCGGGGAGCTGTTTTTT	CASSKDSTNTGELFF
-	TRBV5-1	TRBD1	TRBJ1-2	TGCGCCAGCAGCCAGACCGGGGACAGCCAGCATGGCTACACCTTC	CASSQTGDSQHGYTF
-	TRBV9	-	TRBJ2-7	TGTGCCAGCAGCCCACAAGGTTCCGGAGCCTCCTACGAGCAGTACTTC	CASSPQGSGASYEQYF
-	TRBV2	-	TRBJ1-6	TGTGCCAGCAGTGTCGGATTAAATTCACCCCTCCACTTT	CASSVGLNSPLHF
few	TRBV30	-	TRBJ1-2	TGTGCCTGGAGGGGAGCGAACTATGGCTACACCTTC	CAWRGANYGYTF
-	TRBV18	TRBD1	TRBJ1-2	TGTGCCAGCTCACCGGGGACAGGGACCTATGGCTACACCTTC	CASSPGTGTYGYTF
-	TRBV29-1	-	TRBJ1-1	TGCAGCGCCGGGTCGGCAGGCACTGAAGCTTTCTTT	CSAGSAGTEAFF
-	TRBV7-9	-	TRBJ1-4	TGTGCCAGCAGCCCCCCATGGGGGAATAATGAAAAACTGTTTTTT	CASSPPWGNNEKLFF
-	TRBV6-5	TRBD1	TRBJ2-7	TGTGCCAGCAGACATGGACAGGGGGCCTACGAGCAGTACTTC	CASRHGQGAYEQYF